This T cell receptor (beta chain) is drawn from a study of early T cells in non-severe SARS-CoV-2 infection. The overall study: The input, bulk RNA from unsorted whole blood, was sequenced, and chains were unpaired. Overall study results and limits: VDJdb-based annotation leaned toward anti-spike CD8 responses and missed private and CD4 specificities.

Germline V gene lookup returns CDR1 KGHSH and CDR2 LQKENI. The CDR3 sequence is 15 residues long. V gave up 2 bases and J gave up 7 bases; unmatched junction bases: 5. Ten or more counts support this clonotype. The antigen is undetermined. Attached unique molecular identifiers marked individual cDNA molecules. One entry per CDR3 protein results from TCRdb running MiXCR on the 5' RACE reads. The table shows more than 85,000 distinct CDR3 sequences, with 10% to 15% occurring only once. Sequencing used whole blood, obtained at baseline. The clonotype originates from an adult who was a healthcare worker with PCR-confirmed SARS-CoV-2 infection or an uninfected control (not recorded which). The chain has TRBV18 and TRBJ2-1; 10 bases agree with TRBD1. The CDR3 DNA reads TGTGCCAGCTCACCAATGCGGACAGGGGGTAATGAGCAGTTCTTC. Amino acid sequence: CASSPMRTGGNEQFF.